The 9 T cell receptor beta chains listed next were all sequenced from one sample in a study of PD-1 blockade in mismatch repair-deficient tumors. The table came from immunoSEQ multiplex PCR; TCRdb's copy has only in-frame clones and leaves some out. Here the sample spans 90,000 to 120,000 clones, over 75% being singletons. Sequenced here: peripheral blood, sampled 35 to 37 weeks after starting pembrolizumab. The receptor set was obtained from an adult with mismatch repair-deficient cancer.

The CDR3 loop reads CASSEFSSGGNEQYF. As DNA, the CDR3 is TGTGCCAGCTCAGAATTCTCTAGCGGGGGGAACGAGCAGTACTTC. The rearrangement links TRBV18 to TRBJ2-7, with TRBD2 identical over 11 bases. J was trimmed by 5 bases and V by 5 bases; bases with no gene match: 8. The CDR3 consists of 15 residues. Germline-derived CDR1 and CDR2 are KGHSH and LQKENI.

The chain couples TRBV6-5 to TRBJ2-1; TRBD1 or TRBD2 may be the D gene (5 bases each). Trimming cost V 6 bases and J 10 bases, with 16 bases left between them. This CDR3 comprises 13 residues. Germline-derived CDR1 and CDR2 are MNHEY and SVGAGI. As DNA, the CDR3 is TGTGCCAGCAGCCCCCAGCCGGGACGAGAGCAGTTCTTC. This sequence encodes CASSPQPGREQFF.

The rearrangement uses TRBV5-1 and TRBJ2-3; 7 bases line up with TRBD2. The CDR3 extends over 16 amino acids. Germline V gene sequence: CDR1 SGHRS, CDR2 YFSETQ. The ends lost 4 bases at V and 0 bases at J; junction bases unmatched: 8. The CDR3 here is CASSKRLASSTDTQYF. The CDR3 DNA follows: TGCGCCAGCAGCAAAAGACTAGCTTCCAGCACAGATACGCAGTATTTT.

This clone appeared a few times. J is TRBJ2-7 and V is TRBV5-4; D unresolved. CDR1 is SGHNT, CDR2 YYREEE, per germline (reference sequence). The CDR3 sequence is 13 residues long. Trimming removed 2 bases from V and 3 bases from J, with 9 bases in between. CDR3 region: CASSFRGFYEQYF. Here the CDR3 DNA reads TGTGCCAGCAGCTTCCGAGGATTCTACGAGCAGTACTTC.

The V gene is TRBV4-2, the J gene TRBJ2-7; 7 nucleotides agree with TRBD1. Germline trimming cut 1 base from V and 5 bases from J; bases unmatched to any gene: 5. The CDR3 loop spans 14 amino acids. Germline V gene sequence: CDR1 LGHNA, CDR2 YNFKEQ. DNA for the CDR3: TGTGCCAGCAGCCAAGTGGGGCAGGGGGACGAGCAGTACTTC. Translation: CASSQVGQGDEQYF.

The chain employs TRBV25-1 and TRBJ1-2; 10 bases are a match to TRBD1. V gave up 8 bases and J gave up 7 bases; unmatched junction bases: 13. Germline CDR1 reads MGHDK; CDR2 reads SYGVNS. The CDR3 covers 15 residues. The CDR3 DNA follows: TGTGCCAGCCAAGGGGAGGACAGGGGGAGAGTTGGCTACACCTTC. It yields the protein CASQGEDRGRVGYTF.

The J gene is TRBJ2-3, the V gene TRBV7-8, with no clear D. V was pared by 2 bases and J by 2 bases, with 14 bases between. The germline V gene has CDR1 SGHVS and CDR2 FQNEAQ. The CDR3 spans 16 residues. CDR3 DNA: TGTGCCAGCAGCTTAAAGCGTCAGCCCATCACAGATACGCAGTATTTT. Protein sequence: CASSLKRQPITDTQYF.

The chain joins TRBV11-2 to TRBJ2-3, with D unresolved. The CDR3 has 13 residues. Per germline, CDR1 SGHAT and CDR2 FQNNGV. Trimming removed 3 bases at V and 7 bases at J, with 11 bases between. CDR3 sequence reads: CASSLDLGNTQYF. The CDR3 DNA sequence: TGTGCCAGCAGCTTGGATCTAGGGAATACGCAGTATTTT. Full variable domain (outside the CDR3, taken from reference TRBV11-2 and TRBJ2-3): EAGVAQSPRYKIIEKRQSVAFWCNPISGHATLYWYQQILGQGPKLLIQFQNNGVVDDSQLPKDRFSAERLKGVDSTLKIQPAKLEDSAVYLCASSLDLGNTQYFGPGTRLTVL.

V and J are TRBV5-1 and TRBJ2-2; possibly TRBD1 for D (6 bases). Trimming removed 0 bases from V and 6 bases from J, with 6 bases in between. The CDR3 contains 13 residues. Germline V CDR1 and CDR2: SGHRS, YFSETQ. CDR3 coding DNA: TGCGCCAGCAGCTTGGAGGGGGCCGGGGAGCTGTTTTTT. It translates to CASSLEGAGELFF.